The rows below give T cell receptor beta chains drawn from one sample of a study of cytomegalovirus exposure and HLA in healthy donors. Produced via immunoSEQ multiplex PCR; TCRdb's table is partial and in-frame only. This table has about 200,000 clones, around 84% appearing once. The sample consisted of PBMCs. These receptors came from a woman aged 30 to 39 in good health and CMV-seropositive. The CDR3 runs from the conserved cysteine through the conserved F or W. Fields, in order: J gene, D gene, V gene, clone size, CDR3 protein, CDR3 DNA. The D gene is left open where the match is weak. Some rows mark clone size as missing; the rest say once, few, many or name a class of expanded clone.

J gene: TRBJ2-3; D gene: TRBD1; V gene: TRBV29-1; clone size: NA; CDR3 protein: CSVEVRDRGTDTQYF; CDR3 DNA: TGCAGCGTTGAAGTACGGGACAGGGGCACAGATACGCAGTATTTT
J gene: TRBJ2-1; D gene: TRBD1; V gene: TRBV6-6; clone size: NA; CDR3 protein: CASSYGGTGNNEQFF; CDR3 DNA: TGTGCCAGCAGTTACGGCGGGACAGGAAACAATGAGCAGTTCTTC
J gene: TRBJ2-7; D gene: NA; V gene: TRBV20-1; clone size: NA; CDR3 protein: CSARTHSEQYF; CDR3 DNA: TGCAGTGCTAGAACTCACAGCGAGCAGTACTTC
J gene: TRBJ1-3; D gene: NA; V gene: TRBV7-2; clone size: NA; CDR3 protein: CASSPTGTGNTIYF; CDR3 DNA: TGTGCCAGCAGCCCCACAGGTACTGGAAACACCATATATTTT
J gene: TRBJ1-1; D gene: NA; V gene: TRBV28; clone size: NA; CDR3 protein: CATYERDSEAFF; CDR3 DNA: TGTGCCACCTACGAGAGGGATTCTGAAGCTTTCTTT
J gene: TRBJ1-2; D gene: NA; V gene: TRBV5-6; clone size: NA; CDR3 protein: CASSPGGSGYTF; CDR3 DNA: TGTGCCAGCAGCCCCGGGGGAAGTGGCTACACCTTC
J gene: TRBJ1-5; D gene: NA; V gene: TRBV28; clone size: NA; CDR3 protein: CASSLAGASNQPQHF; CDR3 DNA: TGTGCCAGCAGTTTAGCAGGGGCGAGCAATCAGCCCCAGCATTTT
J gene: TRBJ2-1; D gene: TRBD1; V gene: TRBV9; clone size: NA; CDR3 protein: CASSGPGQSYNEQFF; CDR3 DNA: TGTGCCAGCAGCGGGCCGGGACAGTCCTACAATGAGCAGTTCTTC
J gene: TRBJ2-1; D gene: TRBD2; V gene: TRBV5-1; clone size: NA; CDR3 protein: CASSRTSGRGYEQFF; CDR3 DNA: TGCGCCAGCAGCCGGACTAGCGGGAGAGGGTATGAGCAGTTCTTC
J gene: TRBJ2-7; D gene: TRBD2; V gene: TRBV7-9; clone size: NA; CDR3 protein: CASSLNWGLESSYEQYF; CDR3 DNA: TGTGCCAGCAGCTTAAACTGGGGACTAGAAAGCTCCTACGAGCAGTACTTC
J gene: TRBJ1-1; D gene: TRBD1; V gene: TRBV29-1; clone size: NA; CDR3 protein: CSGRELGQYTEAFF; CDR3 DNA: TGCAGCGGTAGGGAATTGGGACAGTACACTGAAGCTTTCTTT
J gene: TRBJ2-2; D gene: NA; V gene: TRBV11-2; clone size: NA; CDR3 protein: CASSYREIGTGELFF; CDR3 DNA: TGTGCCAGCAGTTACAGGGAAATCGGAACCGGGGAGCTGTTTTTT
J gene: TRBJ2-6; D gene: NA; V gene: TRBV19; clone size: NA; CDR3 protein: CASSIQSIRSGANVLTF; CDR3 DNA: TGTGCCAGTAGTATCCAGTCGATTCGCTCTGGGGCCAACGTCCTGACTTTC
J gene: TRBJ2-5; D gene: TRBD2; V gene: TRBV28; clone size: NA; CDR3 protein: CASSSRGAGYQETQYF; CDR3 DNA: TGTGCCAGCAGTTCCCGGGGAGCGGGATATCAAGAGACCCAGTACTTC
J gene: TRBJ2-1; D gene: TRBD2; V gene: TRBV11-3; clone size: NA; CDR3 protein: CASSLTGLNYNEQFF; CDR3 DNA: TGTGCCAGCAGCTTAACGGGACTAAACTACAATGAGCAGTTCTTC
J gene: TRBJ2-1; D gene: TRBD2; V gene: TRBV27; clone size: NA; CDR3 protein: CATLAYPGTSDNEQFF; CDR3 DNA: TGTGCCACCCTAGCCTATCCCGGGACTAGCGACAATGAGCAGTTCTTC
J gene: TRBJ2-7; D gene: NA; V gene: TRBV9; clone size: NA; CDR3 protein: CASSAVDRTYEQYF; CDR3 DNA: TGTGCCAGCAGCGCTGTCGACAGGACCTACGAGCAGTACTTC
J gene: TRBJ2-5; D gene: TRBD1; V gene: TRBV15; clone size: once; CDR3 protein: CATSRGQGEETQYF; CDR3 DNA: TGTGCCACCAGCAGAGGACAGGGAGAAGAGACCCAGTACTTC
J gene: TRBJ2-3; D gene: NA; V gene: TRBV7-2; clone size: NA; CDR3 protein: CASSLVGPGDTQYF; CDR3 DNA: TGTGCCAGCAGCTTAGTGGGGCCAGGGGATACGCAGTATTTT
J gene: TRBJ2-7; D gene: TRBD2; V gene: TRBV6-5; clone size: NA; CDR3 protein: CASSPTGSGRYEQYF; CDR3 DNA: TGTGCCAGCAGCCCCACTGGTAGCGGGAGGTACGAGCAGTACTTC
J gene: TRBJ2-2; D gene: TRBD2; V gene: TRBV15; clone size: NA; CDR3 protein: CATSRGTSGRGTNTGELFF; CDR3 DNA: TGTGCCACCAGCAGAGGGACTAGCGGGAGGGGGACGAACACCGGGGAGCTGTTTTTT
J gene: TRBJ2-2; D gene: NA; V gene: TRBV7-2; clone size: NA; CDR3 protein: CASSPKGLTNTGELFF; CDR3 DNA: TGTGCCAGCAGCCCTAAGGGACTGACGAACACCGGGGAGCTGTTTTTT
J gene: TRBJ2-2; D gene: NA; V gene: TRBV7-9; clone size: NA; CDR3 protein: CASSPKGSGELFF; CDR3 DNA: TGTGCCAGCAGTCCCAAGGGGTCCGGGGAGCTGTTTTTT
J gene: TRBJ1-2; D gene: TRBD1; V gene: TRBV27; clone size: NA; CDR3 protein: CATRDRGAGGYTF; CDR3 DNA: TGTGCCACCCGGGACAGGGGCGCGGGGGGCTACACCTTC
J gene: TRBJ2-7; D gene: TRBD1; V gene: TRBV6-5; clone size: NA; CDR3 protein: CASSYRGQGEQYF; CDR3 DNA: TGTGCCAGCAGTTACAGGGGGCAGGGAGAGCAGTACTTC
J gene: TRBJ2-7; D gene: NA; V gene: TRBV6-5; clone size: NA; CDR3 protein: CASWTRDYEQYF; CDR3 DNA: TGTGCCAGCTGGACAAGAGATTACGAGCAGTACTTC
J gene: TRBJ2-2; D gene: NA; V gene: TRBV6-4; clone size: NA; CDR3 protein: CASSEREVDTGELFF; CDR3 DNA: TGTGCCAGCAGCGAGAGGGAAGTGGACACCGGGGAGCTGTTTTTT
J gene: TRBJ2-7; D gene: TRBD2; V gene: TRBV30; clone size: NA; CDR3 protein: CAWSVRPSGYTTYEQYF; CDR3 DNA: TGTGCCTGGAGTGTACGGCCTAGCGGGTATACAACCTACGAGCAGTACTTC